These 31 T cell receptor beta chains were all obtained from the same sample, sequenced in a study of cytomegalovirus exposure and HLA in healthy donors. The PCR had 60 Vbeta and 13 Jbeta primers. TCRdb's copy holds only in-frame clones and misses some; the assay was immunoSEQ multiplex PCR. The sample consists of under 150,000 clones, 65% to 85% of them appearing once. The source material was PBMCs. The origin of the receptors is a male donor in good health and CMV-seronegative.

J is TRBJ2-7 and V is TRBV5-6; the D gene is possibly TRBD2 (5 bases). V was cut by 4 bases and J by 0 bases, with 14 bases left in between. The CDR3 length is 15 residues. Germline V CDR1 and CDR2: SGHDT, YYEEEE. The CDR3 DNA reads as TGTGCCAGCAGCCCGGGGATCGGTTACTCCTACGAGCAGTACTTC. It is translated as CASSPGIGYSYEQYF.

The chain employs TRBV18 and TRBJ2-3; 12 bases align to TRBD2. The CDR3 extends over 20 amino acids. The germline gives CDR1 KGHSH, CDR2 LQKENI. V was clipped by 1 base and J by 4 bases; unmatched bases: 15. The CDR3 loop is CASSPRLLAGGKALPDTQYF. CDR3 nucleotide sequence: TGTGCCAGCTCACCACGTCTACTAGCGGGAGGAAAGGCCCTCCCAGATACGCAGTATTTT.

The V gene is TRBV5-8, the J gene TRBJ1-5; D remains ambiguous. Germline V gene lookup returns CDR1 SGHTS and CDR2 YDEGEE. The CDR3 runs to 15 residues. Trimming removed 0 bases at V and 1 base at J, with 8 bases between. CDR3 protein: CASSLVAGSNQPQHF. The CDR3 DNA sequence: TGTGCCAGCAGCTTGGTCGCAGGCAGCAATCAGCCCCAGCATTTT.

The V gene is TRBV6-5, the J gene TRBJ2-5, with 8 bases that match TRBD1. The germline gives CDR1 MNHEY, CDR2 SVGAGI. There are 15 residues in the CDR3. V trimming: 3 bases; J trimming: 2 bases; junction bases outside the gene matches: 5. CDR3 residues: CASSYVTGGQETQYF. The DNA for the CDR3 is TGTGCCAGCAGTTATGTCACAGGGGGACAAGAGACCCAGTACTTC.

This chain joins TRBV21-1 and TRBJ2-7; the table assigns TRBD2, which was not confirmed against the DNA. TRBV21-1 is a known pseudogene. The CDR3 extends over 22 amino acids. The CDR3, as DNA: TGTGCCAGCAACCTTAGGGCCCCCCACCGGACTAGCAGAACCCCATTTTTGGACGAGCAGTACTTC. Its translation: CASNLRAPHRTSRTPFLDEQYF.

J is TRBJ2-3 and V is TRBV28, with 8 bases that match TRBD1. Unmatched junction bases numbered 8, after V lost 4 bases and J lost 5 bases. This CDR3 spans 15 amino acids. The V gene's germline CDR1 is MDHEN and CDR2 SYDVKM. For the CDR3, the DNA is TGTGCCAGCAGTTCGGGGCAGGGGGCTCGAGATACGCAGTATTTT. It codes for CASSSGQGARDTQYF.

The rearrangement uses TRBV7-6 and TRBJ2-1; a weak D match, TRBD2 (5 bases). Per germline, CDR1 SGHVS and CDR2 FNYEAQ. CDR3 length: 16 amino acids. V shed 1 base and J shed 0 bases, with 10 bases lying between them. CDR3 bases: TGTGCCAGCAGCTTAGATCTAGGGAGCTCCTACAATGAGCAGTTCTTC. Translation gives CASSLDLGSSYNEQFF. The entire variable domain, with the rest obtained from reference TRBV7-6 and TRBJ2-1, is as follows: GAGVSQSPRYKVTKRGQDVALRCDPISGHVSLYWYRQALGQGPEFLTYFNYEAQQDKSGLPNDRFSAERPEGSISTLTIQRTEQRDSAMYRCASSLDLGSSYNEQFFGPGTRLTVL.

The rearrangement uses TRBV19 and TRBJ2-3; unclear D gene. This CDR3 region has 14 residues. Trimming shortened V by 3 bases and J by 3 bases, and 10 bases separated the two germline ends. From germline, CDR1 is LNHDA and CDR2 SQIVND (reference sequence). The CDR3 reads CASSMSVSTDTQYF. DNA for the CDR3: TGTGCCAGTAGTATGAGCGTTAGTACAGATACGCAGTATTTT.

The chain links TRBV4-1 to TRBJ2-7, with D perhaps TRBD2 (5 bases). This CDR3 has 15 residues. Deletions cut 0 bases from V and 3 bases from J, with 12 bases between. CDR1 is MGHRA, CDR2 YSYEKL, per germline. CDR3 region: CASSQDLLDFYEQYF. Here the CDR3 DNA reads TGCGCCAGCAGCCAAGATTTACTGGACTTCTACGAGCAGTACTTC.

The chain has TRBV28 and TRBJ1-5; possibly TRBD1 for D (5 bases). CDR1 is MDHEN and CDR2 is SYDVKM in the germline V gene. The CDR3 has 14 residues. Deletions cut 5 bases from V and 1 base from J, with 9 bases between. The CDR3 sequence is CASSLRQSNQPQHF. CDR3 DNA sequence: TGTGCCAGCAGTCTTCGACAGAGCAATCAGCCCCAGCATTTT.

The chain joins TRBV12-5 to TRBJ2-3; tentatively, D is TRBD1 (5 bases). V gave up 8 bases and J gave up 2 bases, with 11 bases separating them. CDR3 length equals 13 residues. Germline lookup yields CDR1 LGHNT and CDR2 FRNRAP. The CDR3 region has the DNA TGTGCTAGTTGCACAGGAGACACAGATACGCAGTATTTT. This sequence encodes CASCTGDTDTQYF. Complete variable domain (other parts from reference TRBV12-5 and TRBJ2-3): DARVTQTPRHKVTEMGQEVTMRCQPILGHNTVFWYRQTMMQGLELLAYFRNRAPLDDSGMPKDRFSAEMPDATLATLKIQPSEPRDSAVYFCASCTGDTDTQYFGPGTRLTVL.

The chain is built from TRBV9 and TRBJ1-4; maybe TRBD1 (6 bases). The CDR3 runs 17 residues. Per germline, CDR1 SGDLS and CDR2 YYNGEE. Trimming left V 0 bases short and J 3 bases short, with 15 bases between. DNA of the CDR3: TGTGCCAGCAGCGTAGATCAGGGGTTTAGTGCTAATGAAAAACTGTTTTTT. Translated: CASSVDQGFSANEKLFF.

The V call is TRBV5-5, the J call TRBJ2-1; 7 bases align to TRBD2. This CDR3 is 17 amino acids long. V shed 0 bases, J shed 15 bases, and the junction held 21 bases outside the gene matches. CDR1 is SGHKS, CDR2 YYEKEE, per germline (reference sequence). The CDR3 reads CASSLGGGRGTDERGFF. In DNA, the CDR3 is TGTGCCAGCAGCTTGGGGGGTGGGCGGGGGACGGATGAAAGGGGGTTCTTC.

This clone turned up a few times. V and J are TRBV6-5 and TRBJ2-7; D gene uncertain. The CDR3 is 14 amino acids. Trimming left V 7 bases short and J 0 bases short, with 13 bases between. Per germline, CDR1 MNHEY and CDR2 SVGAGI. The CDR3 loop is CASISRSGSYEQYF. The CDR3 DNA reads as TGTGCCAGCATAAGTCGGTCGGGCTCCTACGAGCAGTACTTC.

V and J are TRBV7-6 and TRBJ1-1, with 10 nucleotides matching TRBD1. CDR1 is SGHVS and CDR2 is FNYEAQ in the germline V gene. This CDR3 contains 15 residues. After removal of 2 bases from V and 5 bases from J, the junction contained 5 bases not matched to a gene. The CDR3 here is CASSLSDRGYTEAFF. Here the CDR3 DNA reads TGTGCCAGCAGCTTATCGGACAGGGGGTATACTGAAGCTTTCTTT.

The V call is TRBV2, the J call TRBJ1-2; D remains unclear. This CDR3 contains 13 residues. Germline V lookup: CDR1 SNHLY, CDR2 FYNNEI. Trimming removed 1 base from V and 6 bases from J, with 9 bases in between. This chain's CDR3 is CASSEGERHGYTF. As DNA, the CDR3 is TGTGCCAGCAGTGAAGGCGAGAGGCATGGCTACACCTTC.

This rearrangement joins TRBV2 to TRBJ2-1, with 10 bases lining up with TRBD2. The V and J ends lost 6 bases and 7 bases, in that order; junction bases with no gene match: 9. The CDR3 is 15 residues long. Per the germline V gene, CDR1 is SNHLY and CDR2 is FYNNEI. Here the CDR3 DNA reads TGTGCCAGCAGGGAGAGCGGGGGGGTTTGGAATGAGCAGTTCTTC. It is translated as CASRESGGVWNEQFF.

Remarks on this clone: At one of its ends the junction is not consistent with the germline gene, which may arise from a read error. The rearrangement links TRBV7-9 to TRBJ2-6; 9 bases are shared with TRBD2. Germline V gene lookup returns CDR1 SEHNR and CDR2 FQNEAQ (reference sequence). The CDR3 is 14 residues long. CDR3 loop: CSSSGGSGANVLTF. In DNA form, the CDR3 reads TGTTCCAGCAGCGGGGGGTCTGGGGCCAACGTCCTGACTTTC.

This clone was observed a few times. The rearrangement joins TRBV6-5 to TRBJ1-1; 7 bases agree with TRBD1. Germline V lookup: CDR1 MNHEY, CDR2 SVGAGI. V trimming: 2 bases; J trimming: 6 bases; junction bases outside the gene matches: 6. There are 14 residues in the CDR3. CDR3 nucleotide sequence: TGTGCCAGCAGTTACCAAGAGGACAGGTCTGAAGCTTTCTTT. It translates to CASSYQEDRSEAFF.

The chain uses TRBV4-1 and TRBJ1-5; 9 bases agree with TRBD1. With V trimmed by 0 bases and J by 7 bases, 7 bases remained unmatched. There are 16 residues in the CDR3. Germline V gene data show CDR1 as MGHRA and CDR2 as YSYEKL. The CDR3 sequence is CASSQEAGQGKQPQHF. In DNA, the CDR3 is TGCGCCAGCAGCCAAGAAGCAGGACAGGGGAAGCAGCCCCAGCATTTT.

DNA of the CDR3: TGTGCCAGCAGCGGGACTAGCGGGCCTTACAATGAGCAGTTCTTC. Protein product: CASSGTSGPYNEQFF. The V call is TRBV7-9, the J call TRBJ2-1, with 12 positions matching TRBD2. The CDR3 covers 15 residues. The germline CDR1 and CDR2 sequences are SEHNR and FQNEAQ (reference sequence). Trimming removed 5 bases from V and 4 bases from J; junction bases left unmatched: 3.

The chain carries TRBV7-9 and TRBJ1-2; a possible D gene is TRBD1 (6 bases). This CDR3 has 18 amino acids. Per germline, CDR1 SEHNR and CDR2 FQNEAQ (reference sequence). V was clipped by 3 bases and J by 0 bases, with 20 bases between them. The chain's CDR3 is CASSLGLGGAPSNYGYTF. CDR3 bases: TGTGCCAGCAGCTTGGGGTTAGGGGGGGCTCCCTCTAACTATGGCTACACCTTC.

This clone occurred once. V is TRBV2 and J is TRBJ1-5; unclear D gene. The CDR3 loop spans 13 amino acids. V lost 3 bases, J lost 9 bases, and 12 bases lay in between. Germline V gives CDR1 SNHLY, CDR2 FYNNEI. The CDR3 spells CASSEVRTGPQHF. DNA of the CDR3: TGTGCCAGCAGTGAGGTGAGGACTGGGCCCCAGCATTTT. The complete variable domain, with remaining parts taken from reference TRBV2 and TRBJ1-5, reads EPEVTQTPSHQVTQMGQEVILRCVPISNHLYFYWYRQILGQKVEFLVSFYNNEISEKSEIFDDQFSVERPDGSNFTLKIRSTKLEDSAMYFCASSEVRTGPQHFGDGTRLSIL.

The J gene is TRBJ1-1, the V gene TRBV14; D ambiguous. Germline values: CDR1 SGHDN, CDR2 FVKESK. The CDR3 is made up of 15 amino acids. The ends were cut back, 4 bases at V and 1 base at J, with 13 bases in the middle. CDR3 protein: CASSPRGASNTEAFF. The CDR3 DNA is TGTGCCAGCAGCCCGCGGGGAGCCTCGAACACTGAAGCTTTCTTT.

This clone showed up just once. This chain connects TRBV7-8 to TRBJ1-2; 7 bases match TRBD1. CDR3 size: 15 residues. Germline V gives CDR1 SGHVS, CDR2 FQNEAQ. Trimming took 5 bases from V and 0 from J; bases not matched to a gene: 6. The CDR3 region has the DNA TGTGCCAGCAGCCCACCCGGACAGGCTAACTATGGCTACACCTTC. Translated, it gives CASSPPGQANYGYTF.

This clone has just one count. The rearrangement joins TRBV9 to TRBJ1-1, with 7 bases that match TRBD1. The trim removed 1 base at V and 8 bases at J, leaving 8 bases unmatched. Germline V gene lookup returns CDR1 SGDLS and CDR2 YYNGEE. This CDR3 spans 14 amino acids. In DNA, the CDR3 is TGTGCCAGCAGCGTAAACAGGGGAAGGGAAGAAGCTTTCTTT. Its protein is CASSVNRGREEAFF.

V usage is TRBV7-8 and J usage is TRBJ1-5; 7 bases agree with TRBD1. Trimming at V came to 5 bases and at J to 7 bases, leaving 5 bases not matched to a gene. The CDR3 is made up of 13 amino acids. Germline V gene lookup returns CDR1 SGHVS and CDR2 FQNEAQ. CDR3: CASSRQGRQPQHF. The CDR3 DNA is TGTGCCAGCAGCCGACAGGGTAGACAGCCCCAGCATTTT.

CDR3 region: CASSLLILSYEQFF. CDR3 nucleotides: TGTGCCAGCAGCCTCCTAATATTATCCTATGAGCAGTTCTTC. The chain is built from TRBV7-2 and TRBJ2-1; D uncertain. Germline loops: CDR1 SGHTA, CDR2 FQGNSA. The CDR3 loop spans 14 amino acids. V was shortened by 5 bases and J by 8 bases, with 16 bases between the two germline ends. The full variable domain, its missing parts supplied by reference TRBV7-2 and TRBJ2-1, is GAGVSQSPSNKVTEKGKDVELRCDPISGHTALYWYRQSLGQGLEFLIYFQGNSAPDKSGLPSDRFSAERTGGSVSTLTIQRTQQEDSAVYLCASSLLILSYEQFFGPGTRLTVL.

The chain links TRBV29-1 to TRBJ2-7, with 11 bases that match TRBD2. From germline, CDR1 is SQVTM and CDR2 ANQGSEA. Losses at the gene ends were 3 bases for V and 2 bases for J; bases not matched to a gene: 0. This CDR3 contains 13 residues. CDR3 sequence reads: CSVETSGTYEQYF. CDR3 coding DNA: TGCAGCGTTGAGACTAGCGGGACCTACGAGCAGTACTTC.

The DNA of the CDR3 is TGTGCCAGCATCGGGCAGTCTCGGGGTGGAGAGACCCAGTACTTC. Translation gives CASIGQSRGGETQYF. This chain joins TRBV6-5 and TRBJ2-5; possibly TRBD2 for D (5 bases). Germline V lookup: CDR1 MNHEY, CDR2 SVGAGI. The CDR3 consists of 15 residues. V lost 7 bases and J 4 bases, leaving 19 bases between the germline ends.

The chain links TRBV4-2 to TRBJ2-1, with 9 bases identical to TRBD1. CDR1 is LGHNA, CDR2 YNFKEQ, per germline. Losses at the gene ends were 1 base for V and 4 bases for J; bases not matched to a gene: 5. The CDR3 covers 16 residues. The CDR3 here is CASSQGGTGTYNEQFF. CDR3 nucleotide sequence: TGTGCCAGCAGCCAAGGGGGGACAGGGACTTACAATGAGCAGTTCTTC.